This TCR beta chain was identified in a study of low-dose radiotherapy and immunotherapy resistance in tumors. This clonotype has ten or more counts. V was cut by 4 bases and J by 4 bases, with 11 bases left in between. There are 13 residues in the CDR3. Per the germline V gene, CDR1 is MDHEN and CDR2 is SYDVKM. The time point is: after trial treatment. As to treatment: LDRT plus nivolumab, ipilimumab, low-dose cyclophosphamide and aspirin (RACIN trial). Priming of first-strand cDNA relied on TRAV- and TRBV-specific primers (covering alpha and beta chains). TCRs were put through approximately 20 PCR cycles of amplification with Phusion. A constant-region primer and the V-primer adapter served as the primer pair. TCRdb re-analysed the reads in MiXCR, keeping a single row per CDR3 protein. The data contain under 75,000 distinct CDR3 sequences, 20% to 25% of them singletons.

This chain links TRBV28 with TRBJ2-7, with D possibly TRBD2 on 5 matching bases. The clonotype originates from a male donor with prostate cancer. Specimen: PBMCs, collected after low-dose radiotherapy plus immunotherapy. The CDR3 DNA reads as TGTGCCAGCAGTTCCCCACTAGTGTACGAGCAGTACTTC. Its protein product is CASSSPLVYEQYF.